The T cell receptor (beta chain) described here comes from a study of cytomegalovirus exposure and HLA in healthy donors. Overall study: Membership in the Caucasian-associated ancestry cluster was found for 75% to 90% of roughly 360 genotyped donors.

Per the germline V gene, CDR1 is LGHNA and CDR2 is YNFKEQ. V was shortened by 0 bases and J by 3 bases, with 15 bases between the two germline ends. The CDR3 is 17 residues long. The PCR had 60 Vbeta and 13 Jbeta primers. This table comes from immunoSEQ multiplex PCR, and its TCRdb copy is limited to in-frame clones, with some not included. The sample holds 150,000 to 200,000 clones, about 80% seen once. Sequencing was performed on PBMCs. The receptor was isolated from a man aged 25-45 years in good health and CMV-seronegative. The rearrangement links TRBV4-2 to TRBJ1-3; D gene unclear. The CDR3, as DNA: TGTGCCAGCAGCCAAGACAGAAACGGGGTAGATGGAAACACCATATATTTT. Its translation is CASSQDRNGVDGNTIYF.